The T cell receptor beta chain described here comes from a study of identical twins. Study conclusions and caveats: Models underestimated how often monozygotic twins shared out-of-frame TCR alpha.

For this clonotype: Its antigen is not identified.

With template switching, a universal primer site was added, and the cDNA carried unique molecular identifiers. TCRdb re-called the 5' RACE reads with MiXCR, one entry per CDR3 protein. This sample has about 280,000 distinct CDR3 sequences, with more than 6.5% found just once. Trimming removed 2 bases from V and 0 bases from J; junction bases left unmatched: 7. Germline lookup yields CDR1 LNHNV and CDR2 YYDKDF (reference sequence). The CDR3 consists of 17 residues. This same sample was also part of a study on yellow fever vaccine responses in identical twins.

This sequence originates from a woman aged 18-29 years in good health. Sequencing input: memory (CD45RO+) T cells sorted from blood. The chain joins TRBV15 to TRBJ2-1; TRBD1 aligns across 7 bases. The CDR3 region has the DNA TGTGCCACCAGCAGAACCCTGACAGGGAGCTCCTACAATGAGCAGTTCTTC. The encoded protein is CATSRTLTGSSYNEQFF.